The 26 T cell receptor beta chains below come from one sample, sequenced in a study of T cells after yellow fever vaccination. Each CDR3 protein is one row after TCRdb ran MiXCR on the 5' RACE reads. The sample has 300,000 to 400,000 distinct CDR3 sequences, around 12% seen once. The sequenced sample was CD4+ T cells sorted from PBMCs, obtained 15 days after the yellow fever booster vaccination. The receptors come from a man between 18 and 29 years old who received the YFV17D yellow fever vaccine.

This sequence joins TRBV20-1 and TRBJ1-1; D not resolved. Germline lookup yields CDR1 DFQATT and CDR2 SNEGSKA (reference sequence). V was shortened by 3 bases and J by 1 base, with 6 bases between the two germline ends. The CDR3 consists of 12 residues. CDR3: CSARPANTEAFF. CDR3 sequence (DNA): TGCAGTGCTAGGCCGGCGAACACTGAAGCTTTCTTT.

V is TRBV6-2 or TRBV6-3 and J is TRBJ2-1, with 10 bases lining up with TRBD2. This CDR3 is built from 16 residues. Germline values: CDR1 MNHEY, CDR2 SVGEGT. The V and J ends lost 0 bases and 12 bases, in that order; junction bases with no gene match: 11. CDR3 coding DNA: TGTGCCAGCAGTTACTCAAGGGGTAGCGGGAGGCAGGGGCAGTTCTTC. It translates to CASSYSRGSGRQGQFF.

This clonotype has at least ten counts. The chain recombines TRBV6-2 or TRBV6-3 with TRBJ2-5, with D tentatively TRBD1 (5 bases). The CDR3 contains 14 residues. V lost 0 bases and J lost 5, with 10 bases in between. Germline V gene sequence: CDR1 MNHEY, CDR2 SVGEGT. The CDR3 sequence: CASSYSGRQETQYF. DNA of the CDR3: TGTGCCAGCAGTTACTCGGGGCGGCAGGAGACCCAGTACTTC.

The rearrangement links TRBV7-2 to TRBJ1-1, with D uncertain. The CDR3 extends over 13 amino acids. Between the trimmed V and J ends, which lost 2 bases and 5 bases, there was a span of 9 bases. Germline loops: CDR1 SGHTA, CDR2 FQGNSA. CDR3 nucleotide sequence: TGTGCCAGCAGCTTAAGGCGGCAGACTGAAGCTTTCTTT. Protein product: CASSLRRQTEAFF.

The rearrangement links TRBV6-6 to TRBJ1-1; maybe TRBD1 (6 bases). V lost 1 base to trimming and J lost 1 base, with 7 bases between them. The CDR3 consists of 14 residues. The germline V gene encodes CDR1 MNHNY and CDR2 SVGAGI (reference sequence). CDR3 bases: TGTGCCAGCAGTTACTTGGACAGGAACACTGAAGCTTTCTTT. This gives the protein CASSYLDRNTEAFF.

This clonotype was seen repeatedly, ten times or more. This CDR3 is CASSLDRSSYNEQFF. The CDR3 nucleotides are TGTGCCAGCAGCCTCGACAGAAGCTCCTACAATGAGCAGTTCTTC. V usage is TRBV5-4 and J usage is TRBJ2-1, with D maybe TRBD1 (5 bases). Germline lookup yields CDR1 SGHNT and CDR2 YYREEE (reference sequence). V was pared by 4 bases and J by 0 bases, with 11 bases between. There are 15 residues in the CDR3.

This clonotype appeared many times. This chain connects TRBV7-2 to TRBJ1-1; no definite D call. V dropped 5 bases and J dropped 0 bases, with 7 bases sitting between them. CDR1 is SGHTA and CDR2 is FQGNSA in the germline V gene. This CDR3 has 13 residues. CDR3 bases: TGTGCCAGCAGCCAGTCCCTGAACACTGAAGCTTTCTTT. Translated, it gives CASSQSLNTEAFF. Full variable domain (rest looked up from reference TRBV7-2 and TRBJ1-1): GAGVSQSPSNKVTEKGKDVELRCDPISGHTALYWYRQSLGQGLEFLIYFQGNSAPDKSGLPSDRFSAERTGGSVSTLTIQRTQQEDSAVYLCASSQSLNTEAFFGQGTRLTVV.

The chain links TRBV5-1 to TRBJ1-1; D is possibly TRBD1 (5 bases). Trimming cost V 0 bases and J 1 base, with 10 bases left between them. The germline V gene encodes CDR1 SGHRS and CDR2 YFSETQ. The CDR3 is 15 amino acids. CDR3 DNA: TGCGCCAGCAGCTTGGCTGACAGCCGGAACACTGAAGCTTTCTTT. Residues: CASSLADSRNTEAFF.

This clonotype has at least ten counts. This chain connects TRBV28 to TRBJ1-6; 8 nucleotides line up with TRBD1. The CDR3 sequence is 16 residues long. Germline V gene sequence: CDR1 MDHEN, CDR2 SYDVKM. V lost 10 bases and J lost 7; bases outside the gene matches: 15. The CDR3 spells CATSLTGTGLNSPLHF. The CDR3 bases are TGTGCCACCAGCTTGACCGGGACAGGCCTCAATTCACCCCTCCACTTT.

The chain combines TRBV12-3 or TRBV12-4 with TRBJ1-1; the match to TRBD1 covers 7 bases. The junction had 4 bases not matched to a gene; V was cut back by 5 bases and J by 1 base. This CDR3 is 14 amino acids long. The CDR3: CASSLRGTNTEAFF. In nucleotides, the CDR3 is TGTGCCAGCAGTCTCAGGGGGACGAACACTGAAGCTTTCTTT.

This clonotype has at least ten counts. The J gene is TRBJ1-1, the V gene TRBV4-3; D gene unclear. Trimming shortened V by 4 bases and J by 7 bases, and 22 bases separated the two germline ends. Germline values: CDR1 LGHNA, CDR2 YSLEER. The CDR3 is made up of 16 amino acids. The DNA of the CDR3 is TGCGCCAGCAGCCCCGCAAGCCCGGGCGGGCATCATGAAGCTTTCTTT. This gives the protein CASSPASPGGHHEAFF.

This clonotype has just a few counts. The V gene is TRBV6-5, the J gene TRBJ2-3, with D possibly being TRBD1 (5 bases). V was trimmed by 11 bases and J by 1 base, leaving 16 bases between them. The CDR3 is made up of 14 amino acids. The germline gives CDR1 MNHEY, CDR2 SVGAGI. The CDR3 sequence: CAAESVGGTDTQYF. The CDR3 DNA is TGTGCCGCGGAGTCGGTAGGGGGCACAGATACGCAGTATTTT.

This clonotype occurred a few times. The chain combines TRBV2 with TRBJ2-1; D assignment may be TRBD1 or TRBD2 (5 bases each). V lost 6 bases and J 7 bases, leaving 10 bases between the germline ends. CDR1 is SNHLY, CDR2 FYNNEI, per germline. The CDR3 spans 12 residues. The CDR3 here is CASRERGNEQFF. CDR3 in DNA: TGTGCCAGCAGGGAGAGGGGAAATGAGCAGTTCTTC.

This chain links TRBV13 with TRBJ1-1, with a possible D match to TRBD1 (6 bases). The CDR3 is 14 residues long. Trimming took off 8 bases at V and 4 bases at J, with 17 bases between the two ends. CDR1 and CDR2 (germline): PRHDT, FYEKMQ (reference sequence). The CDR3 spells CASVWGRGSTEAFF. In DNA, the CDR3 is TGTGCCAGCGTATGGGGCAGGGGATCCACTGAAGCTTTCTTT.

This clonotype has a count of ten or more. DNA for the CDR3: TGTGCCAGCAGACTATCCTCAGACAGCGAGCAGTACTTC. It yields the protein CASRLSSDSEQYF. The chain carries TRBV6-1 and TRBJ2-7; a weak D match, TRBD1 (5 bases). This CDR3 spans 13 amino acids. V lost 6 bases, J lost 6 bases, and 15 bases lay in between. CDR1 and CDR2 (germline): MNHNS, SASEGT.

This sequence joins TRBV6-1 and TRBJ2-4; D unresolved. The germline V gene has CDR1 MNHNS and CDR2 SASEGT. This CDR3 contains 17 residues. The V gene lost 6 bases and the J gene lost 0 bases, with 18 bases spanning the gap. In DNA, the CDR3 is TGTGCCAGCAGAGGTCTTATGGGTTCAATAGCCAAAAACATTCAGTACTTC. It yields the protein CASRGLMGSIAKNIQYF.

This clonotype was seen more than once but under ten times. V and J are TRBV3-1 and TRBJ1-1, with D unresolved. The V and J ends lost 0 bases and 0 bases respectively, with 8 bases between them. The CDR3 consists of 15 residues. The germline CDR1 and CDR2 sequences are LGHDT and YNNKEL (reference sequence). The CDR3 DNA reads as TGTGCCAGCAGCCAAGATAGCGTGATGAACACTGAAGCTTTCTTT. Translating gives CASSQDSVMNTEAFF.

This clonotype showed up just a few times. This rearrangement joins TRBV6-5 to TRBJ2-3; 9 bases fit TRBD1. V was pared by 6 bases and J by 3 bases, with 7 bases of the junction left unmatched. This CDR3 region has 15 residues. Germline lookup yields CDR1 MNHEY and CDR2 SVGAGI. CDR3 region: CASRPQGARTDTQYF. DNA of the CDR3: TGTGCCAGCAGACCACAGGGGGCGAGGACAGATACGCAGTATTTT.

The V gene is TRBV5-6, the J gene TRBJ2-1, with no clear D. Trimming pared 0 bases from V and 7 bases from J, leaving 8 bases between. CDR1 and CDR2 from the germline V gene are SGHDT and YYEEEE. The CDR3 length is 13 residues. CDR3 bases: TGTGCCAGCAGCTTGGGCGCGACAAATGAGCAGTTCTTC. Its protein is CASSLGATNEQFF.

The rearrangement links TRBV15 to TRBJ2-2; 7 bases agree with TRBD1. With 5 bases clipped from V and 0 bases from J, the junction kept 15 bases outside the gene matches. This CDR3 contains 19 residues. CDR1 is LNHNV, CDR2 YYDKDF, per germline (reference sequence). This CDR3 is CATSGRFGQEYANTGELFF. In DNA, the CDR3 is TGTGCCACCAGCGGAAGGTTCGGACAGGAATACGCGAACACCGGGGAGCTGTTTTTT.

The chain has TRBV9 and TRBJ2-5, with D perhaps matching TRBD1 or TRBD2 (5 bases each). V was clipped by 4 bases and J by 4 bases, with 17 bases between them. The CDR3 loop spans 15 amino acids. Germline V gives CDR1 SGDLS, CDR2 YYNGEE. CDR3 DNA: TGTGCCAGCAGCACATCGGGGACCCACGGAGAGACCCAGTACTTC. This translates into CASSTSGTHGETQYF.

The chain combines TRBV7-9 with TRBJ1-6; possibly TRBD1 for D (5 bases). The CDR3 has 12 residues. The V end was cut by 3 bases, the J end by 15 bases, with 12 bases between. Per the germline V gene, CDR1 is SEHNR and CDR2 is FQNEAQ (reference sequence). The CDR3 here is CASSFTDSHLHF. CDR3 sequence (DNA): TGTGCCAGCAGCTTCACCGACAGTCACCTCCACTTT.

This clonotype occurred a few times. The chain has TRBV12-3 or TRBV12-4 and TRBJ2-5; 7 bases map to TRBD2. This CDR3 is 14 amino acids long. Trimming took 2 bases from V and 2 from J; bases not matched to a gene: 2. CDR3 DNA sequence: TGTGCCAGCAGTTTACAAGCGGGGCAAGAGACCCAGTACTTC. It translates to CASSLQAGQETQYF.

This clonotype was found a few times. This chain joins TRBV12-3 or TRBV12-4 and TRBJ2-5; D unresolved. There are 11 residues in the CDR3. The V end was cut by 4 bases, the J end by 7 bases, with 7 bases between. CDR3 residues: CASSYGVTQYF. The CDR3 DNA follows: TGTGCCAGCAGTTATGGGGTGACCCAGTACTTC.

This clonotype has only a few counts. The genes are TRBV28 and TRBJ1-5; weak D call: TRBD1 (6 bases). Germline-derived CDR1 and CDR2 are MDHEN and SYDVKM. There are 18 residues in the CDR3. V dropped 1 base and J dropped 0 bases, with 16 bases sitting between them. CDR3: CASSLYSTGWDSNQPQHF. The CDR3 DNA sequence: TGTGCCAGCAGTTTATATTCCACAGGGTGGGATAGCAATCAGCCCCAGCATTTT. Supplemented by reference TRBV28 and TRBJ1-5, the full variable domain reads DVKVTQSSRYLVKRTGEKVFLECVQDMDHENMFWYRQDPGLGLRLIYFSYDVKMKEKGDIPEGYSVSREKKERFSLILESASTNQTSMYLCASSLYSTGWDSNQPQHFGDGTRLSIL.

The table lists this clonotype with many counts. The rearrangement joins TRBV7-2 to TRBJ1-1, with no clear D. The V gene's germline CDR1 is SGHTA and CDR2 FQGNSA. The CDR3 contains 16 residues. Trimming shortened V by 1 base and J by 0 bases, and 12 bases separated the two germline ends. The DNA for the CDR3 is TGTGCCAGCAGCTTAGACAGAGCCCACATGAACACTGAAGCTTTCTTT. The encoded protein is CASSLDRAHMNTEAFF.